This TCR beta chain is from a study of tumor-infiltrating lymphocytes in primary liver carcinoma. The overall study: Participating patients were men and women between 30 and 69 years old.

TCR beta cDNA was made from 500 ng total RNA with a constant-region primer. ARM-PCR, slightly modified, supplied the TCR beta libraries through three nested multiplex PCR rounds. TCRdb called the multiplex PCR reads again in MiXCR, with one record for every CDR3 protein. This sample carries approximately 320,000 distinct CDR3 sequences, around three fifths of them seen once, and the ten largest clones take over 15%. The blood RNA (from unsorted whole blood) was obtained, and germline DNA was also extracted. Sequencing input: peripheral blood. This TCR was recovered from a woman under 40 with primary liver carcinoma and hepatitis B virus infection.

The CDR3 DNA reads as TGTGCCAGCAGCACCACCCTCCGGGACTCGACACACAATGAGCAGTTCTTC. Its translation: CASSTTLRDSTHNEQFF. This sequence joins TRBV6-5 and TRBJ2-1, with a possible D match to TRBD2 (6 bases). Germline V gives CDR1 MNHEY, CDR2 SVGAGI. The CDR3 is made up of 17 amino acids. V lost 6 bases and J lost 5, with 23 bases in between.